This T cell receptor beta chain was identified during a study of T-cell reconstitution after alpha-beta-depleted transplantation in children (dated by TCRdb to the mid-2010s). Study-level background: The study quantitatively tracked T-cell immune reconstitution after TCRalphabeta/CD19-depleted allogeneic hematopoietic cell transplantation in children using TCR repertoire profiling.

Receptor amplification or capture employed PCR. This sample was sequenced with an Illumina HiSeq 2500. Molecular barcoding was employed in the preparation of TCR libraries, with unique molecular identifiers being used to normalize TCRbeta repertoire quantification. TCRdb reworked the public reads: Q25 trimming with fastp, MiXCR clone assembly, productive beta chains retained. Rows are unified per CDR3 protein, each entry keeping the most common DNA and genes. This sample is represented by about 460,000 distinct CDR3 sequences; under 15% of them were singletons. The ten largest make up about 5% of the sample. This clonotype was seen more than once but under ten times. The clone's antigen remains unknown. No much larger clonotype is one base removed from it; base qualities were not supplied. The CDR3 contains 12 residues, cysteine and phenylalanine counted. Only the CDR3 region is kept as DNA, spanning 36 bases read in frame from base 1. V lost 1 base and J lost 5 bases; the stretch between them is 5 bases long. For CDR1 and CDR2, the germline V gene lists ENHRY and SYGVKD.

Source: PBMCs from the stem cell graft donor, taken from the stem cell graft. The V and J genes are TRBV10-3 and TRBJ1-2; the D gene identity is not certain. The receptor's source is a human donor who donated a stem cell graft to a child with combined immunodeficiency. The nucleotide sequence reads as follows: TGTGCCATCAGTGAGTGGGAGTATGGCTACACCTTC. This encodes CAISEWEYGYTF.